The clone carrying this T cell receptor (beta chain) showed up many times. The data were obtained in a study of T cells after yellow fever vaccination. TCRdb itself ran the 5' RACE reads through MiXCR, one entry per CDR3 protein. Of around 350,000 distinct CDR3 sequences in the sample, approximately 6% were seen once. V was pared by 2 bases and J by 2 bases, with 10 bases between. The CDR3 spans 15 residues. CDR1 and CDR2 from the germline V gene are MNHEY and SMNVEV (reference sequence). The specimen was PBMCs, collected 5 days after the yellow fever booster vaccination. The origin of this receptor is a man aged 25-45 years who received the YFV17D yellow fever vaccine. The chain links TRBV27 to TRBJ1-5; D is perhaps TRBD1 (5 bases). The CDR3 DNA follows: TGTGCCAGCAGTTTACGGGGGGAGGGCAATCAGCCCCAGCATTTT. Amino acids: CASSLRGEGNQPQHF.